This entry features one TCR beta chain sequence. Blood was collected once per donor into heparin, averaging around 0.11 L. Markers CD45RO/CCR7/CD25/CD127/CD95/CD27 served to sort CD4+ naive, central memory, regulatory and stem cell-like memory cells. The sample originates from a study of beta chain features in type 1 diabetes. The whole isolated RNA underwent reverse transcription, so sequencing captured expressed TCRB transcripts. Produced via immunoSEQ multiplex PCR; TCRdb's table is partial and in-frame only. Of under 800,000 clones in the sample, around a sixth are singletons; the top ten hold 0.07% to 0.095%. This TCR was sampled from a man aged 18 to 30 in good health. Sequences were obtained from naive CD4+ T cells from blood.

Here the CDR3 reads CASSVRATSGQYF. The CDR3 DNA sequence: TGTGCCAGCAGCGTAAGGGCGACCTCTGGGCAGTACTTC. V and J are TRBV21-1 and TRBJ2-7. TRBV21-1 is assigned pseudogene status. The CDR3 loop spans 13 amino acids.